This TCR beta chain came from a study of blood T cell repertoires in COVID-19. Assay: immunoSEQ multiplex PCR; the TCRdb copy retains only in-frame clones and omits some. The sample consists of under 200,000 clones, approximately 91% of them appearing once. This CDR3 region has 13 residues. Trimming cost V 6 bases and J 6 bases, with 14 bases left between them. Germline loops: CDR1 MDHEN, CDR2 SYDVKM. This clonotype was sampled from a man aged 18 to 30 with acute or convalescent COVID-19. The chain recombines TRBV28 with TRBJ1-1; D not resolved. The sequencing input was peripheral blood. CDR3 residues: CASSPSDSSEAFF. In DNA form, the CDR3 reads TGTGCCAGCAGCCCTAGCGACTCATCTGAAGCTTTCTTT.